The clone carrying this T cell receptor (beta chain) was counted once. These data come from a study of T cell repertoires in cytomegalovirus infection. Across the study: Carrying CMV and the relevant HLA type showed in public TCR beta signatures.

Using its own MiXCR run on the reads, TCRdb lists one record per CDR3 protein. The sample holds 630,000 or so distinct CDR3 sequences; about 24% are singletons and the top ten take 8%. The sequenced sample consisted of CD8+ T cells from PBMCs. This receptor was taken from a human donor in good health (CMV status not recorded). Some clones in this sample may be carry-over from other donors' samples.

DNA for the CDR3: TGCAGTGCTGTCCCAGGGGTACTTAGTCCTAACTATGGCTACACCTTC. It encodes CSAVPGVLSPNYGYTF. The chain combines TRBV20-1 with TRBJ1-2, with a tentative D call TRBD1 (6 bases). Germline loops: CDR1 DFQATT, CDR2 SNEGSKA (reference sequence). Trimming took 5 bases from V and 0 from J, leaving 19 bases between them. The CDR3 runs 16 residues.